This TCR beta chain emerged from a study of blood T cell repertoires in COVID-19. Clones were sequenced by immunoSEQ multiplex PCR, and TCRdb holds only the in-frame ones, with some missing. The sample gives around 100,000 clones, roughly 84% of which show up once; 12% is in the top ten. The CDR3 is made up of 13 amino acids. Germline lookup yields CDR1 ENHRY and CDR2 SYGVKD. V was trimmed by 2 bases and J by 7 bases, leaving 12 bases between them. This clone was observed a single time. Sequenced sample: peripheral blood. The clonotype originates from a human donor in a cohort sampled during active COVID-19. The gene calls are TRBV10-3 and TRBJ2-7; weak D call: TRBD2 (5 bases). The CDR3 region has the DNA TGTGCCATCAGTGAGCAGCCGACGGGGGAGCAGTACTTC. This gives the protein CAISEQPTGEQYF.